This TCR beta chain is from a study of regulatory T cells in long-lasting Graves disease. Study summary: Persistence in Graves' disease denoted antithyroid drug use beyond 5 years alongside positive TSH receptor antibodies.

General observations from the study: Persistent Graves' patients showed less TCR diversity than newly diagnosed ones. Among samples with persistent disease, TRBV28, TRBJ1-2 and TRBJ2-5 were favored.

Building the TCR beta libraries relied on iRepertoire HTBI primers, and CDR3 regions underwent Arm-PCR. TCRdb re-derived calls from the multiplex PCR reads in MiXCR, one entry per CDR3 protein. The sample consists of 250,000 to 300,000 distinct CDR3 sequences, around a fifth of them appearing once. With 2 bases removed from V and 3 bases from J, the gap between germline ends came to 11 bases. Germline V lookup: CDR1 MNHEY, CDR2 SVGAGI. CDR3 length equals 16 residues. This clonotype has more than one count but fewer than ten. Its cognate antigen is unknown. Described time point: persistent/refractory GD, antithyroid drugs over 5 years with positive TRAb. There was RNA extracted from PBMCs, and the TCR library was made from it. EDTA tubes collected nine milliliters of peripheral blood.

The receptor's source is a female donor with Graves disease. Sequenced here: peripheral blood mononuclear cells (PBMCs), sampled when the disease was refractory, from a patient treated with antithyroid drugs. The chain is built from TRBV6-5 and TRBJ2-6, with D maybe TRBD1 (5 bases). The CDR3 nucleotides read TGTGCCAGCAGTTACCCAGGGCGTAGTGGGGCCAACGTCCTGACTTTC. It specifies CASSYPGRSGANVLTF.